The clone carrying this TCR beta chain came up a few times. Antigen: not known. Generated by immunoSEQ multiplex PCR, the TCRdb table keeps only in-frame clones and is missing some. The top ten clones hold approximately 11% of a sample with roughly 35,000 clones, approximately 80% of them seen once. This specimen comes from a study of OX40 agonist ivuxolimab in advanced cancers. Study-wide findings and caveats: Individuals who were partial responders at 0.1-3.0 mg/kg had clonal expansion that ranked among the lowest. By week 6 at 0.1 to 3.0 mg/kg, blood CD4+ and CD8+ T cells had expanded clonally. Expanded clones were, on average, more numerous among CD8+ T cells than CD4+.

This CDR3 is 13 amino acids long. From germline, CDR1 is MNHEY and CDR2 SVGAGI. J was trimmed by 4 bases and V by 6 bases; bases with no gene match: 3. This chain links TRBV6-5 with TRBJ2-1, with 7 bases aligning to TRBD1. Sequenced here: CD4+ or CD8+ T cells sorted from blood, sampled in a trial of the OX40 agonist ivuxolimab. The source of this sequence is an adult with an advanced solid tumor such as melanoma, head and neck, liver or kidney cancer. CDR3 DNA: TGTGCCAGCAGCCGGGACAGTTACAATGAGCAGTTCTTC. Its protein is CASSRDSYNEQFF.